Listed below are T cell receptor beta chains from one sample, sequenced in a study of T-cell memory formation after mild COVID-19. A single record per CDR3 protein comes from TCRdb applying MiXCR to the 5' RACE reads. Of 150,000 to 200,000 distinct CDR3 sequences in the sample, around 30% were seen once. The sample taken for sequencing was PBMCs or a T cell subset sorted from them (not recorded which). Receptor source: an adult woman who had mild COVID-19 (a few samples of this study predate the infection). Cell type and time point are not known. The CDR3 runs from the conserved cysteine through the conserved F or W. Each record gives: clone size, V gene, J gene, CDR3 length, D gene, CDR3 DNA, CDR3 protein. The D gene is left open where the match is weak. A clone size is listed for some rows: how often the clone was seen (once, few, many), or a class if it is expanded.

.	TRBV2	TRBJ1-1	15	.	TGTGCCAGCAGTGAAATAAGTGGGTGGGACACTGAAGCTTTCTTT	CASSEISGWDTEAFF
few	TRBV10-3	TRBJ1-2	12	.	TGTGCCATCAGTGAGTCGACGGGTGGCTACACCTTC	CAISESTGGYTF
.	TRBV4-2	TRBJ1-1	15	.	TGTGCCAGCAGCCAGAGGCAAGGGGGATATGCTGAAGCTTTCTTT	CASSQRQGGYAEAFF
few	TRBV6-2/TRBV6-3	TRBJ2-1	15	.	TGTGCCAGCAGTTACATCAGGGGGGCCGGGAATGAGCAGTTCTTC	CASSYIRGAGNEQFF
.	TRBV7-2	TRBJ1-1	12	.	TGTGCCAGCAGCTTCACAGACGCACTAGCTTTCTTT	CASSFTDALAFF
.	TRBV15	TRBJ2-3	13	.	TGTGCCACCAGCTCCCAGCGCACAGATACGCAGTATTTT	CATSSQRTDTQYF
.	TRBV4-2	TRBJ2-3	16	TRBD2	TGTGCCAGCAGCAAACTAGCGGGGGGGCCGGGAGATACGCAGTATTTT	CASSKLAGGPGDTQYF
many	TRBV5-1	TRBJ2-5	15	TRBD1	TGCGCCAGCAGCTTGTCAGGGGGCGCGGAAGAGACCCAGTACTTC	CASSLSGGAEETQYF
.	TRBV24-1	TRBJ2-5	14	.	TGTGCCACCAGTTCGAGCGGAGGGCTTCAGACCCAGTACTTC	CATSSSGGLQTQYF
many	TRBV4-1	TRBJ2-5	15	TRBD1	TGCGCCAGCAGCCGAAAGGGGGACAGTTTGGAGACCCAGTACTTC	CASSRKGDSLETQYF
few	TRBV12-3/TRBV12-4	TRBJ2-3	17	TRBD1	TGTGCCAGCAGTTTATCGACAGGGAACGCAAGGACAGATACGCAGTATTTT	CASSLSTGNARTDTQYF
few	TRBV12-5	TRBJ2-1	12	.	TGTGCTAGTGGTTGGGCCAACAATGAGCAGTTCTTC	CASGWANNEQFF
.	TRBV7-7	TRBJ2-1	15	TRBD1	TGTGCCAGCAGCTTGGGACAGGGAACCTACAATGAGCAGTTCTTC	CASSLGQGTYNEQFF
.	TRBV11-2	TRBJ1-1	14	.	TGTGCCAGCAGCTCAGGGGCACAGAACACTGAAGCTTTCTTT	CASSSGAQNTEAFF
.	TRBV3-1	TRBJ1-1	13	.	TGTGCCAGCAGCCAAGTTGGGGCCACCGCGGCTTTCTTT	CASSQVGATAAFF
.	TRBV14	TRBJ1-1	14	.	TGTGCCAGCAGCCAAGTCGGAGGAAACACTGAAGCTTTCTTT	CASSQVGGNTEAFF
.	TRBV6-2/TRBV6-3	TRBJ2-1	19	TRBD2	TGTGCCAGCAGTTACTCTACGGGACTAGCGGGAGGATTATACAATGAGCAGTTCTTC	CASSYSTGLAGGLYNEQFF
few	TRBV7-2	TRBJ2-5	15	.	TGTGCCAGCAGCTCCAAGGGGTCTCCTAGAGAGACCCAGTACTTC	CASSSKGSPRETQYF
.	TRBV13	TRBJ1-1	15	.	TGTGCCAGCAGCCCCCAGAGGCACCGAGACACTGAAGCTTTCTTT	CASSPQRHRDTEAFF
.	TRBV24-1	TRBJ2-5	15	.	TGTGCCACCAGTGACCACACGGTCTTCCAAGAGACCCAGTACTTC	CATSDHTVFQETQYF
many	TRBV24-1	TRBJ2-3	15	.	TGTGCCACCAGCCACCGGGACGGTGTTGAGGATACGCAGTATTTT	CATSHRDGVEDTQYF
once	TRBV29-1	TRBJ2-7	13	.	TGCAGCGTTGAATACGGGAGCTCCTACGAGCAGTACTTC	CSVEYGSSYEQYF
few	TRBV5-1	TRBJ2-7	15	TRBD2	TGCGCCAGCAGCTTGGATGCTCTAGCGGGGTTCGAGCAGTACTTC	CASSLDALAGFEQYF
.	TRBV6-2/TRBV6-3	TRBJ2-5	15	TRBD1	TGTGCCAGCAGGGACGGACAGGGGATTAGGAAGACCCAGTACTTC	CASRDGQGIRKTQYF
few	TRBV12-3/TRBV12-4	TRBJ2-3	16	TRBD2	TGTGCCAGCAGTTTGACTAGCGGACAGACCACAGATACGCAGTATTTT	CASSLTSGQTTDTQYF
.	TRBV6-5	TRBJ2-1	15	.	TGTGCCAGCACCCATCCCTGGGCAGAACACAATGAGCAGTTCTTC	CASTHPWAEHNEQFF
.	TRBV5-1	TRBJ2-7	14	TRBD2	TGCGCCAGCAGCGGGGGGGACGTTACCTACGAGCAGTACTTC	CASSGGDVTYEQYF
many	TRBV6-5	TRBJ2-5	13	.	TGTGCCAGCAGTCGCTACCCTAGGGAGACCCAGTACTTC	CASSRYPRETQYF
.	TRBV5-4	TRBJ2-3	13	.	TGTGCCAGCAGCTTGCCCGGCCCAGATACGCAGTATTTT	CASSLPGPDTQYF
.	TRBV5-1	TRBJ2-7	14	.	TGCGCCAGCAGCCTGGGGACGGACCCCCACGAGCAGTACTTC	CASSLGTDPHEQYF
.	TRBV6-1	TRBJ2-7	15	TRBD2	TGTGCCAGCGGAGCGGGGACTAGTCCTTCCTACGAGCAGTACTTC	CASGAGTSPSYEQYF
few	TRBV6-2/TRBV6-3	TRBJ1-2	13	.	TGTGCCAGCAGTCCCGACAGTATCTATGGCTACACCTTC	CASSPDSIYGYTF
few	TRBV5-1	TRBJ1-5	16	TRBD1	TGCGCCAGCAGCTTGGGGGACAGGGAAAGCAATCAGCCCCAGCATTTT	CASSLGDRESNQPQHF
few	TRBV30	TRBJ2-3	15	.	TGTGCCTGGAGTGTTCGAGTTAGCGGCACAGATACGCAGTATTTT	CAWSVRVSGTDTQYF
.	TRBV11-3	TRBJ2-7	17	TRBD2	TGTGCCAGCAGCTTAAGGCGGGAGCGACCTCTAGACTACGAGCAGTACTTC	CASSLRRERPLDYEQYF
.	TRBV15	TRBJ2-3	14	.	TGTGCCACCGGCCCAAGGGCTGGCACAGATACGCAGTATTTT	CATGPRAGTDTQYF
many	TRBV2	TRBJ2-7	14	TRBD2	TGTGCCAGCAGGGGACTAGCGGGACGCTACGAGCAGTACTTC	CASRGLAGRYEQYF
.	TRBV18	TRBJ2-5	12	.	TGTGCCAGCTCACCCCTCCAAGAGACCCAGTACTTC	CASSPLQETQYF
.	TRBV7-7	TRBJ2-3	13	.	TGTGCCAGCAGCCTTACGAAAACAGATACGCAGTATTTT	CASSLTKTDTQYF
.	TRBV29-1	TRBJ2-5	11	.	TGCAGTGGGGGCCCCCAAGAGACCCAGTACTTC	CSGGPQETQYF
few	TRBV2	TRBJ1-5	14	.	TGTGCCACCTCGTTACAGGGCTCTTTGCAGCCCCAGCATTTT	CATSLQGSLQPQHF
.	TRBV29-1	TRBJ1-1	10	.	TGCAGCATCAAGAACACTGAAGCTTTCTTT	CSIKNTEAFF
few	TRBV6-6	TRBJ2-7	15	TRBD1	TGTGCCAGCAGACCCTTACAGGGGGCGGGGAACGAGCAGTACTTC	CASRPLQGAGNEQYF
.	TRBV29-1	TRBJ2-7	13	.	TGCAGCCTTGAAGGGACATCTGGCTACGAGCAGTACTTC	CSLEGTSGYEQYF
.	TRBV9	TRBJ1-5	13	.	TGTGTCAGCAGCGTAGCTGCTGGTCAGCACCAGCATTTT	CVSSVAAGQHQHF
.	TRBV24-1	TRBJ2-4	16	TRBD1	TGTGCCACCAGTGACTCTAGGACAGGGGTCACAAACATTCAGTACTTC	CATSDSRTGVTNIQYF
.	TRBV5-1	TRBJ2-3	16	TRBD2	TGCGCCAGCAGCTTGCAAGCGGGAGGGAGCACAGATACGCAGTATTTT	CASSLQAGGSTDTQYF
.	TRBV4-3	TRBJ2-2	17	TRBD2	TGCGCCAGCAGCCAAGATCCAGCGGGAGCCCCCACCGGGGAGCTGTTTTTT	CASSQDPAGAPTGELFF
few	TRBV3-1	TRBJ2-1	17	.	TGTGCCAGCAGCCAAGTATTCCTTCAGGGGTCCTACAATGAGCAGTTCTTC	CASSQVFLQGSYNEQFF
.	TRBV3-1	TRBJ1-2	14	TRBD1	TGTGCCAGCAGCCGGGACAGAGGAAGCTATGGCTACACCTTC	CASSRDRGSYGYTF
.	TRBV24-1	TRBJ2-1	14	TRBD1	TGTGCCACCAGTCCCGCAGGGGGCATAGGTGAGCAGTTCTTC	CATSPAGGIGEQFF
once	TRBV29-1	TRBJ2-7	13	TRBD1	TGCAGCGTTAAGGGACAGAACTCCTACGAGCAGTACTTC	CSVKGQNSYEQYF
few	TRBV2	TRBJ2-2	12	.	TGTGCCAGCAGTTGGCGGACCGGGGAGCTGTTTTTT	CASSWRTGELFF
.	TRBV4-1	TRBJ2-5	15	.	TGCGCCAGCAGCCAGGTCTCTCTAGGCCGGGAGACCCAGTACTTC	CASSQVSLGRETQYF
.	TRBV7-2	TRBJ2-7	13	TRBD1	TGTGCCAGCAGCCCCGCCAGGGGGCGCGAGCAGTACTTC	CASSPARGREQYF